This T cell receptor (beta chain) was sequenced in a study of CD8 T cells in ankylosing spondylitis. Overall study findings and caveats: A TCR beta motif made of under 10 highly homologous variants seemed typical of ankylosing spondylitis blood. According to the report, clones linked to the disease were significantly enriched in matched synovial fluid samples taken from ankylosing spondylitis patients. Disease-linked clones displayed a CD8+ phenotype and appeared relatively rarely in peripheral blood.

As concerns this clonotype: Its target is unknown.

In germline, CDR1 is DFQATT, CDR2 SNEGSKA (reference sequence). The CDR3 consists of 15 residues. V lost 3 bases to trimming and J lost 2 bases, with 16 bases between them. TCRdb processed the 5' RACE reads anew with MiXCR; each CDR3 protein has one entry. The table includes 130,000 or so distinct CDR3 sequences, 15% to 20% detected once. Sequenced sample: blood, either unsorted or a sorted T cell fraction (not recorded which). The sequence was obtained from a male donor with ankylosing spondylitis. The V and J genes are TRBV20-1 and TRBJ2-5, with a tentative D call TRBD1 (6 bases). Here the CDR3 DNA reads TGCAGTGCTAGTGCGCCGGGACACAAACAAGAGACCCAGTACTTC. This gives the protein CSASAPGHKQETQYF.